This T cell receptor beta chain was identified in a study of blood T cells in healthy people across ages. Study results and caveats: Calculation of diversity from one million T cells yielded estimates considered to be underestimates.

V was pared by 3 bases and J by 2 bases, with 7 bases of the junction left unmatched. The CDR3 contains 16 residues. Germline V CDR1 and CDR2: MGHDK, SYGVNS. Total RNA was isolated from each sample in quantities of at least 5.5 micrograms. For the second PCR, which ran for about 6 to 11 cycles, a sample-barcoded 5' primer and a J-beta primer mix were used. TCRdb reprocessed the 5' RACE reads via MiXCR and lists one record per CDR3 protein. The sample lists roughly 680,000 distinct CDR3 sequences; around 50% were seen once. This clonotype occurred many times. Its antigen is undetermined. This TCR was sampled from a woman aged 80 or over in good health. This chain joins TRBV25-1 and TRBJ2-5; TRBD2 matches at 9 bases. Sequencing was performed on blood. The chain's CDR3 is CASSDVSGSRQETQYF. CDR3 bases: TGTGCCAGCAGTGATGTTAGCGGGAGTCGTCAAGAGACCCAGTACTTC.